Given below is one T cell receptor beta chain in context. This record belongs to a study of technical replicates of blood from a few donors. CDR1 and CDR2 from the germline V gene are SGHVS and FNYEAQ. V dropped 5 bases and J dropped 6 bases, with 13 bases sitting between them. CDR3 length: 14 amino acids. The method was immunoSEQ multiplex PCR; TCRdb's version includes in-frame clones alone and lacks a portion of them. There are fewer than 75,000 clones in the sample; 93% occur only once, and about 0.25% lies in the top ten. This chain uses TRBV7-6 with TRBJ2-2; TRBD1 might be the D (6 bases). Input material: T cells isolated from PBMCs. The TCR sequence derives from a human donor in good health. The CDR3 sequence is CASSLPQGSGELFF. CDR3 bases: TGTGCCAGCAGCCTCCCCCAGGGGTCCGGGGAGCTGTTTTTT.